This T cell receptor beta chain was identified during a study of T cell responses to AZD1222 COVID-19 vaccine. General observations from the study: Spike-specific TCR depth and breadth grew after two AZD1222 doses. Repertoire sampling happened only post peak T cell response. Spike-wide vaccine-associated CD4 TCRs dominated at 160-218 and 743-854. Donors, mostly white British, included more females; clonal diversity was possibly underestimated.

Assay: immunoSEQ multiplex PCR; the TCRdb copy retains only in-frame clones and omits some. The table has about 140,000 clones, around 90% seen once. Details on this clone: Its specificity is not known.

Sequencing was performed on peripheral blood, taken 28 days after the second dose of the MenACWY control vaccine. The clonotype was recovered from an adult who received the MenACWY meningococcal vaccine as a control.

CDR3 region: CARGTSSTGELFF. CDR3 coding DNA: TGTGCCAGGGGGACTAGCTCCACCGGGGAGCTGTTTTTT. The chain links TRBV2 to TRBJ2-2; 9 positions match TRBD2. The ends lost 9 bases at V and 4 bases at J; junction bases unmatched: 3. The CDR3 has 13 residues. CDR1 and CDR2 (germline): SNHLY, FYNNEI. Using reference TRBV2 and TRBJ2-2 for the parts outside the CDR3, the full variable domain is EPEVTQTPSHQVTQMGQEVILRCVPISNHLYFYWYRQILGQKVEFLVSFYNNEISEKSEIFDDQFSVERPDGSNFTLKIRSTKLEDSAMYFCARGTSSTGELFFGEGSRLTVL.